The rows below give T cell receptor beta chains drawn from one sample of a study of T cell responses to AZD1222 COVID-19 vaccine. The protocol was immunoSEQ multiplex PCR, while the TCRdb copy is restricted to in-frame clones and leaves out a portion. The sample yields approximately 140,000 clones, about 92% seen once. Specimen: peripheral blood, collected 28 days after the second AZD1222 dose. The receptors were gathered from an adult who received the AZD1222 COVID-19 vaccine. The CDR3 runs from the conserved cysteine through the conserved F or W. A D gene is named only where the DNA matches it firmly. The size field is filled for only some rows; it gives once, few, many or a size class.

clone size	D gene	V gene	J gene	CDR3 DNA	CDR3 protein
-	-	TRBV4-3	TRBJ1-5	TGCGCCAGCAGCCAAGATGGCGGCCGGTGGGGGGGTCCCCAGCATTTT	CASSQDGGRWGGPQHF
few	-	TRBV2	TRBJ2-1	TGTGCCAGCAGTGAATACAATGAGCAGTTCTTC	CASSEYNEQFF
-	-	TRBV7-2	TRBJ2-7	TGTGCCAGCAGCTTCGCCAGGGCCTCCTACGAGCAGTACTTC	CASSFARASYEQYF
-	TRBD1	TRBV29-1	TRBJ2-7	TGCAGCGTGAGGACAGGGGGCGGGGGCTCCTACGAGCAGTACTTC	CSVRTGGGGSYEQYF
-	TRBD1	TRBV14	TRBJ2-3	TGTGCCAGCAGCGGGGGACAGGGCAGCACAGATACGCAGTATTTT	CASSGGQGSTDTQYF
few	TRBD1	TRBV4-3	TRBJ2-7	TGCGCCAGCAGCCAAGATCGGACGACAGGGAGCTCCTACGAGCAGTACTTC	CASSQDRTTGSSYEQYF
-	-	TRBV6-5	TRBJ1-6	TGTGCCAGCAGTTACTCACGGGGCTCCTATAATTCACCCCTCCACTTT	CASSYSRGSYNSPLHF
-	TRBD2	TRBV14	TRBJ2-1	TGTGCCAGCAGCCAACAAGCGGGAGGGTACAATGAGCAGTTCTTC	CASSQQAGGYNEQFF
-	-	TRBV4-2	TRBJ1-3	TGTGCCAGCAGCCAAGAAACAGGGATCTCTGGAAACACCATATATTTT	CASSQETGISGNTIYF
once	-	TRBV18	TRBJ1-6	TGTGCCAGCTCACCGGCGGGGGGTCATAATTCACCCCTCCACTTT	CASSPAGGHNSPLHF
-	TRBD1	TRBV19	TRBJ1-6	TGTGCCAGTAGTATGGGACAGGGTTCATTGCCACCCCTCCACTTT	CASSMGQGSLPPLHF
once	TRBD2	TRBV9	TRBJ2-5	TGTGCCAGCAGCGTAGCGGGAGGCTTAACGGGAGAGACCCAGTACTTC	CASSVAGGLTGETQYF
-	TRBD2	TRBV5-1	TRBJ2-2	TGCGCCAGCAGCTCGGCGGGAGCCGACACCGGGGAGCTGTTTTTT	CASSSAGADTGELFF
-	TRBD2	TRBV5-4	TRBJ2-7	TGTGCCAGCAGCTCCAGGACTAGCGGGAGATCCTACGAGCAGTACTTC	CASSSRTSGRSYEQYF
-	TRBD2	TRBV28	TRBJ2-4	TGTGCCAGCAGACTGAGGGGAGGGAGGGCCAAAAACATTCAGTACTTC	CASRLRGGRAKNIQYF
-	TRBD2	TRBV29-1	TRBJ2-2	TGCAGCGTTGAACGTCTAGCGGGAGGGCGGGGGGAGCTGTTTTTT	CSVERLAGGRGELFF
-	-	TRBV6-1	TRBJ2-4	TGTGCCAGCAGCGAAAAAATAGCGTTGCTAGCCAAAAACATTCAGTACTTC	CASSEKIALLAKNIQYF
-	TRBD1	TRBV18	TRBJ2-7	TGTGCCAGCTCACCACGAACCGACAGGGTATGGTACGAGCAGTACTTC	CASSPRTDRVWYEQYF
-	-	TRBV6-6	TRBJ1-1	TGTGCCAGCAGTTACGTAGGGGGGGGTGAAGCTTTCTTT	CASSYVGGGEAFF
-	-	TRBV28	TRBJ1-6	TGTGCCAGCAGTTTGGGAGTGGGGGACGGGTCACCCCTCCACTTT	CASSLGVGDGSPLHF
-	TRBD2	TRBV10-2	TRBJ2-7	TGCGCCAGCAGTGAGTCAGCGGGAGGGACCTACGAGCAGTACTTC	CASSESAGGTYEQYF
-	-	TRBV3-1/TRBV3-2	TRBJ1-1	TGTGCCAGCAGCCTAGGTTGGACTGAAGCTTTCTTT	CASSLGWTEAFF
-	-	TRBV29-1	TRBJ2-4	TGCAGCGTTGAGTGGTCCCGGGGCATTCAGTACTTC	CSVEWSRGIQYF
-	-	TRBV27	TRBJ1-6	TGTGCCAGCAGTTTCGGGGAAAATTCACCCCTCCACTTT	CASSFGENSPLHF
-	-	TRBV4-1	TRBJ2-1	TGCGCCAGCAGCCACGGTCGGGGTCTGTGGAATGAGCAGTTCTTC	CASSHGRGLWNEQFF
-	-	TRBV11-3	TRBJ1-1	TGTGCCAGCAGCTTTTCTCTTGAGACTAACACTGAAGCTTTCTTT	CASSFSLETNTEAFF
-	-	TRBV19	TRBJ1-5	TGTGCCATTCAGAATCAAGGAGGAAGCAATCAGCCCCAGCATTTT	CAIQNQGGSNQPQHF
-	-	TRBV19	TRBJ1-2	TGTGCCAGTAGTATAGAGGCGGTAGCTAACTATGGCTACACCTTC	CASSIEAVANYGYTF
-	TRBD2	TRBV11-2	TRBJ2-3	TGTGCCAGCAGCCTAGGACTAGCGGGAGGTTGGGATACGCAGTATTTT	CASSLGLAGGWDTQYF
-	-	TRBV3-1/TRBV3-2	TRBJ2-1	TGTGCCAGCAGCCAAGAGGCCGGGAGTCATGAGCAGTTCTTC	CASSQEAGSHEQFF
-	TRBD1	TRBV4-2	TRBJ1-2	TGTGCCAGCAGCCCACGGACAGGGCCCATTCGCGGCTACACCTTC	CASSPRTGPIRGYTF
-	-	TRBV28	TRBJ2-1	TGTGCCAGCAGTTTACCCGGGGACTACAATGAGCAGTTCTTC	CASSLPGDYNEQFF
-	TRBD1	TRBV30	TRBJ1-1	TGTGGAGGACGGGGGGGACAGGGCCTGCCATTGAACACTGAAGCTTTCTTT	CGGRGGQGLPLNTEAFF
-	-	TRBV5-1	TRBJ1-1	TGCGCCAGCAGTGCGACAGAGGCGAACACTGAAGCTTTCTTT	CASSATEANTEAFF
-	-	TRBV2	TRBJ1-4	TGTGCCGTGGTGGGTGTGGGTGAAAAACTGTTTTTT	CAVVGVGEKLFF
-	TRBD1	TRBV7-8	TRBJ2-4	TGTGCCAGCAGCTTCAAGAGGGGGCTCTATCTAAACATTCAGTACTTC	CASSFKRGLYLNIQYF
-	TRBD1	TRBV19	TRBJ1-6	TGTGCCAGTCGTGAAGATCGGGGACAGGACAATTCACCCCTCCACTTT	CASREDRGQDNSPLHF